A single sample is the source of the 22 T cell receptor beta chains below, sequenced in a study of identical twins. TCRdb called the 5' RACE reads again in MiXCR, with one record for every CDR3 protein. The sample comprises fewer than 900,000 distinct CDR3 sequences, about 18% of which are singletons, and around 13% rests with the top ten. These data were likewise used in another study, on T cells expressing NK-cell markers.

The sample was PBMCs. These receptors all stem from a young woman in good health.

The chain is built from TRBV18 and TRBJ2-3; D call uncertain. Germline CDR1 KGHSH, CDR2 LQKENI. The ends were cut back, 6 bases at V and 1 base at J, with 8 bases in the middle. The CDR3 totals 13 residues. CDR3 sequence reads: CASSGVGTDTQYF. Written as DNA, the CDR3 is TGTGCCAGCTCGGGCGTAGGCACAGATACGCAGTATTTT.

The chain is built from TRBV2 and TRBJ1-1; D is uncertain. The V end lost 0 bases, the J end lost 3 bases, and 5 bases lay between the germline ends. CDR3 length: 13 residues. CDR1 and CDR2 from the germline V gene are SNHLY and FYNNEI. The CDR3 DNA sequence: TGTGCCAGCAGTGAAGCAGTATACACTGAAGCTTTCTTT. Amino acids: CASSEAVYTEAFF.

V usage is TRBV13 and J usage is TRBJ2-1, with TRBD2 matching over 8 bases. J lost 3 bases, V lost 5 bases, and 9 bases had no gene match. Germline V CDR1 and CDR2: PRHDT, FYEKMQ (reference sequence). The CDR3 is 16 amino acids. The CDR3 sequence: CASSPNSGSGYNEQFF. The CDR3 nucleotides read TGTGCCAGCAGCCCCAACAGCGGGAGCGGCTACAATGAGCAGTTCTTC. Using reference TRBV13 and TRBJ2-1 for the parts outside the CDR3, the full variable domain is AAGVIQSPRHLIKEKRETATLKCYPIPRHDTVYWYQQGPGQDPQFLISFYEKMQSDKGSIPDRFSAQQFSDYHSELNMSSLELGDSALYFCASSPNSGSGYNEQFFGPGTRLTVL.

This clonotype was observed a few times. This chain connects TRBV11-2 to TRBJ1-1, with a possible D match to TRBD1 (6 bases). V dropped 1 base and J dropped 6 bases, with 18 bases sitting between them. The CDR3 is made up of 16 amino acids. In germline, CDR1 is SGHAT, CDR2 FQNNGV. CDR3 nucleotide sequence: TGTGCCAGCAGCTTAGCCGGCGGGGGGCGCGTCCCTGAAGCTTTCTTT. Its translation is CASSLAGGGRVPEAFF.

The gene calls are TRBV4-3 and TRBJ1-1; the D is unclear. The CDR3 covers 13 residues. V lost 0 bases and J lost 1, with 3 bases in between. Germline CDR1 reads LGHNA; CDR2 reads YSLEER. In DNA, the CDR3 is TGCGCCAGCAGCCAAGAGCAGAACACTGAAGCTTTCTTT. This codes for CASSQEQNTEAFF.

This clonotype was picked up a small number of times. This chain uses TRBV7-9 with TRBJ2-1; maybe TRBD2 (5 bases). V was clipped by 3 bases and J by 7 bases, with 10 bases between them. The CDR3 loop spans 13 amino acids. In germline, CDR1 is SEHNR, CDR2 FQNEAQ (reference sequence). CDR3 DNA sequence: TGTGCCAGCAGCTTCGACGGGATAAATGAGCAGTTCTTC. Protein sequence: CASSFDGINEQFF.

This clonotype has a handful of counts. This chain links TRBV28 with TRBJ2-2; D remains unclear. The germline V gene encodes CDR1 MDHEN and CDR2 SYDVKM. V lost 5 bases to trimming and J lost 1 base, with 20 bases between them. This CDR3 spans 18 amino acids. This CDR3 is CASSPPLTALENTGELFF. Written as DNA, the CDR3 is TGTGCCAGCAGTCCCCCCCTAACGGCCCTTGAGAACACCGGGGAGCTGTTTTTT.

V gene TRBV3-1 combines with J gene TRBJ2-3; the D is unclear. Germline assignment: CDR1 LGHDT and CDR2 YNNKEL (reference sequence). The CDR3 is 16 amino acids. V was shortened by 1 base and J by 6 bases, with 17 bases between the two germline ends. The CDR3 coding sequence is TGTGCCAGCAGCCAAGGTGTAGGTTCTGGGTGGGATACGCAGTATTTT. This gives the protein CASSQGVGSGWDTQYF.

The rearrangement uses TRBV29-1 and TRBJ2-1; D is possibly TRBD1 or TRBD2 (5 bases each). The CDR3 totals 12 residues. In germline, CDR1 is SQVTM, CDR2 ANQGSEA. V shed 8 bases and J shed 6 bases, with 14 bases lying between them. The CDR3 region has the DNA TGCAGCAGCCAGGGAGCCTCCAATGAGCAGTTCTTC. Its protein is CSSQGASNEQFF.

This rearrangement joins TRBV3-1 to TRBJ2-3; no clear D. The CDR3 extends over 15 amino acids. Germline loops: CDR1 LGHDT, CDR2 YNNKEL (reference sequence). V lost 11 bases and J lost 5, with 23 bases in between. CDR3 protein: CASCQSPGSEDTQYF. In DNA, the CDR3 is TGTGCCTCCTGCCAAAGCCCAGGTAGTGAAGATACGCAGTATTTT.

The CDR3 spells CASTGQGRNEQFF. CDR3 DNA: TGTGCCAGCACCGGACAGGGAAGGAATGAGCAGTTCTTC. The chain is built from TRBV6-1 and TRBJ2-1; 8 positions match TRBD1. Trimming removed 7 bases from V and 7 bases from J; junction bases left unmatched: 6. This CDR3 has 13 amino acids. The germline V gene encodes CDR1 MNHNS and CDR2 SASEGT.

This clonotype showed up just a few times. CDR3 coding DNA: TGTGCCAGCAGCCGCGGTCGGGGACTAGCGGTGGATGAGCAGTTCTTC. This sequence encodes CASSRGRGLAVDEQFF. V is TRBV3-1 and J is TRBJ2-1; 11 bases are a match to TRBD2. Germline values: CDR1 LGHDT, CDR2 YNNKEL (reference sequence). The CDR3 has 16 amino acids. The V segment lost 4 bases and the J segment 8 bases; nucleotides outside the gene matches: 10.

The J gene is TRBJ2-1, the V gene TRBV12-3 or TRBV12-4, with D unclear. V was clipped by 7 bases and J by 1 base, with 2 bases between them. The CDR3 covers 11 residues. CDR3 region: CASKSYNEQFF. The CDR3, as DNA: TGTGCCAGCAAATCCTACAATGAGCAGTTCTTC.

The chain employs TRBV12-3 or TRBV12-4 and TRBJ2-1; weak D call: TRBD2 (7 bases). The V gene lost 5 bases and the J gene lost 6 bases, with 20 bases spanning the gap. The CDR3 consists of 16 residues. The CDR3 loop reads CASSPRGGARSNEQFF. CDR3 coding DNA: TGTGCCAGCAGTCCAAGGGGGGGCGCAAGGAGCAATGAGCAGTTCTTC.

This clonotype was picked up a small number of times. The chain couples TRBV29-1 to TRBJ2-7; D not resolved. The V end lost 5 bases, the J end lost 1 base, and 12 bases lay between the germline ends. CDR1 and CDR2 (germline): SQVTM, ANQGSEA. The CDR3 sequence is 13 residues long. Here the CDR3 reads CSVYVTDSYEQYF. In DNA, the CDR3 is TGCAGCGTTTATGTTACGGATTCCTACGAGCAGTACTTC.

The sample holds a few counts of this clonotype. This chain joins TRBV20-1 and TRBJ2-1; 8 nucleotides line up with TRBD1. CDR1 and CDR2 (germline): DFQATT, SNEGSKA (reference sequence). Trimming cost V 3 bases and J 6 bases; bases outside gene matches: 7. The CDR3 covers 14 residues. The DNA of the CDR3 is TGCAGTGCTAGGAGGGGACAGGTGGGCAATGAGCAGTTCTTC. The encoded protein is CSARRGQVGNEQFF.

In this sample, this clonotype turned up a few times. The chain couples TRBV5-1 to TRBJ2-3; D might be TRBD2 (6 bases). Trimming stripped 4 bases from V and 3 bases from J, with 18 bases between. CDR3 size: 16 residues. Germline loops: CDR1 SGHRS, CDR2 YFSETQ. CDR3 sequence reads: CASSPGTAEGTDTQYF. Here the CDR3 DNA reads TGCGCCAGCAGCCCCGGGACTGCCGAGGGAACAGATACGCAGTATTTT.

This clonotype was found a few times. The chain recombines TRBV10-3 with TRBJ2-4; tentative D call: TRBD2 (6 bases). The V and J ends lost 6 bases and 4 bases respectively, with 13 bases between them. The CDR3 length is 14 residues. Germline V gene sequence: CDR1 ENHRY, CDR2 SYGVKD. CDR3 DNA: TGTGCCATCAGAACCGGGGGAATAAAAAACATTCAGTACTTC. It is translated as CAIRTGGIKNIQYF.

CDR3 bases: TGTGCCATCAAAGAACAGGGGGCTGACAATGAGCAGTTCTTC. Its protein is CAIKEQGADNEQFF. The rearrangement joins TRBV10-3 to TRBJ2-1; 9 bases are shared with TRBD1. The J segment lost 5 bases and the V segment lost 7 bases, leaving 6 bases of the junction unmatched. The CDR3 spans 14 residues. Germline CDR1 reads ENHRY; CDR2 reads SYGVKD.

The chain combines TRBV21-1 with TRBJ2-7; the DNA was not compared with TRBD2, the D call given in the table. TRBV21-1 is marked as a pseudogene. The CDR3 has 14 amino acids. CDR3 nucleotides: TGTGCCAGCAGCAAATCTGGGAGCAAATACGAGCAGTACTTC. It yields the protein CASSKSGSKYEQYF.

There are a few counts of this clonotype. The chain has TRBV6-5 and TRBJ2-1; 7 bases align to TRBD2. Germline CDR1 reads MNHEY; CDR2 reads SVGAGI. This CDR3 contains 17 residues. Unmatched junction bases numbered 13, after V lost 0 bases and J lost 8 bases. CDR3 region: CASSYSVLAVGPHEQFF. CDR3 in DNA: TGTGCCAGCAGTTACTCTGTCCTAGCGGTCGGTCCCCATGAGCAGTTCTTC.

Here the CDR3 DNA reads TGTGCCAGCAGCCCCGGCGCCGCCGAGACCCAGTACTTC. Translated: CASSPGAAETQYF. The V call is TRBV7-9, the J call TRBJ2-5; D is unclear. Per the germline V gene, CDR1 is SEHNR and CDR2 is FQNEAQ (reference sequence). The CDR3 runs 13 residues. The V end lost 5 bases, the J end lost 5 bases, and 12 bases lay between the germline ends.